The sequence of this TCR beta chain was determined in a study of shared clonotypes between healthy human individuals (dated by TCRdb to 2018 to 2021). Context from the whole study: The cohort included three men and a couple of women between 18 and 49 years of age. Per donor, three plates each were used for CD4 naive and CD4 memory, two for CD8 naive, and one for CD8 memory. To estimate repertoire size and how much clonotypes are shared between individuals, the study performed deep sequencing of blood TCR repertoires from roughly five healthy adults. To increase sequencing depth and limit assay-specific biases, different laboratories used diverse techniques to prepare libraries and sequence TCR repertoires. Per donor, leukapheresis produced somewhere between about 0.94 and 9 billion PBMCs.

Using the deep immunoSEQ assay, multiplex PCR amplified TCR CDR3 regions from genomic DNA. Extracted genomic DNA from each cell subset was spread evenly across all wells of several immunoSEQ 96-well plates, with each plate serving as a replicate. Each replicate PCR for sorted subsets received roughly 0.2 ug genomic DNA, equal to tens of thousands of T cell genomes. Purified libraries were quantified with a Qubit 3.0 fluorometer, sized on a Bioanalyzer 2100, and re-quantified with the KAPA Library Quantification kit. Every immunoSEQ 96-well plate was sequenced on a separate single-read 150-cycle Illumina NextSeq 550 flow cell. The study's processing was this. Because the immunoSEQ output included only junctional sequences and no quality scores, the filtering could not be the same as the filtering used for full-length reads. Sequences were annotated with PyIR, a Python wrapper for IgBLAST v1.9, using IMGT germline references to assign V/J genes and CDR3. Reads with weak V/J assignments (E-value above 1e-6), missing CDR3, stop codons, out-of-frame junctions, or ambiguous translated residues were removed. V3J clonotypes were defined as sequences sharing an identical inferred V gene, J gene, and CDR3 amino acid sequence. The percentage overlap between two repertoires was calculated by dividing the number of shared unique clonotypes by the size of the smaller repertoire. RTK rarefaction, the Chao1 estimator, and Recon v2.1 estimates of unobserved clonotypes were used to assess repertoire richness. Generation probabilities for all TCRbeta clonotypes obtained by the gDNA method from a handful of donors were computed using OLGA. TCRdb limited this immuneACCESS table to in-frame rearrangements with V and J called. A share of clones is missing; checked studies link under half to unresolved V genes, and the rest is unexplained. V and J calls plus clone size are reproduced from that table; the DNA served to infer D and trimming. The sample data list some 2 million clones, and about 95% of these were observed just once. The top ten clonotypes cover roughly 1% of the sample.

From cysteine to phenylalanine, the CDR3 is 16 amino acids long. The CDR3 DNA has 48 bases and is translated from base 1. A note on this clone: What antigen it recognizes has not been identified. No base quality values were provided; no much bigger clone lies one nucleotide off.

For the CD8 naive samples, CD45RO-negative cells were positively selected for CCR7, yielding a CD45RA+CCR7+ population from which TemRA cells were excluded. Healthy HIV-negative adults with no recently reported acute infections or vaccinations were included as donors. Every donor was a Caucasian adult living in Nashville, Tennessee, USA. Blood was collected by leukapheresis, and PBMCs were isolated by Ficoll-Histopaque density gradient centrifugation and then cryopreserved in liquid nitrogen vapor phase. Purity and quantity of every magnetically sorted T cell population were checked by analytical flow cytometry. Each sorted fraction had its genomic DNA isolated and then quantified by UV absorbance on a Nanodrop 2000c. Points the paper makes about the study in general: Based on pairwise subsampling, the degree of clonotype sharing among donors was expected to be affected by sequencing depth. When a handful of donors were compared, the shared fraction of clonotypes was about 5% for naive CD4, 3.5% to 4% for naive CD8, roughly 2.5% for memory CD4, and roughly 0.4% for memory CD8. Because the study included only a small number of donors, the genetic and exposure-history diversity represented was limited. Clonotypes shared by all four sorted-subset donors showed higher generation probabilities than non-shared clonotypes. Naive subsets generally had larger estimated clonotype richness than memory subsets. Sampling was restricted to blood, and TCR repertoires in tissues likely differ from the TCR repertoires found in blood. Even with the large sequencing depth, rarefaction of the sorted-subset datasets indicated that sequencing was incomplete.

This sequence originates from a man younger than 35 in good health. Sequenced input: naive CD8+ T cells sorted from blood. The cell subset or site label for this specimen denotes: CD45RA+CCR7+. The chain is made from TRBV12-2 and TRBJ2-1; the table assigns TRBD2, which was not confirmed against the DNA. TRBV12-2 is a pseudogene. The nucleotide sequence reads TGTGCAAGTCGCTTAGAAGCCCTAGCGGGAGGGGGTGAGCAGTTCTTC. Translation gives CASRLEALAGGGEQFF.